This T cell receptor (beta chain) originates from a study of CD8 T cells in Susac syndrome. This clonotype was seen a single time. The authors reverse transcribed roughly 0.5 to 1 ug RNA with random hexamers. TCR beta CDR3 was amplified by immunoSEQ multiplex PCR. This amplification extended across 54 Vbeta and 13 Jbeta segments. TCRdb re-derived calls from the immunoSEQ multiplex PCR reads in MiXCR, one entry per CDR3 protein. The table shows about 120,000 distinct CDR3 sequences, with about 92% occurring only once. Germline CDR1 and CDR2: LGHNA and YSLEER. This CDR3 spans 17 amino acids. V dropped 2 bases and J dropped 6 bases, with 17 bases sitting between them.

J is TRBJ1-6 and V is TRBV4-3, with D possibly being TRBD1 (5 bases). This receptor was taken from a human donor with multiple sclerosis. Material for sequencing was CD4+ T cells from PBMCs. This CDR3 is CASSQSFPGSGNSPLHF. CDR3 sequence (DNA): TGCGCCAGCAGCCAATCTTTTCCAGGGTCTGGTAATTCACCCCTCCACTTT.